At least ten counts were recorded for the clone carrying this T cell receptor (beta chain). Antigen unknown. The data are from a study of T cell repertoires in cytomegalovirus infection. Study-wide points: Within the response measured ex vivo, HLA-C-restricted CMV-specific TCR beta clonotypes were dominant. Identification of carriers of CMV plus the relevant HLA was performed using cumulative public TCR beta family frequency.

The V gene lost 1 base and the J gene lost 4 bases, with 5 bases spanning the gap. The V gene's germline CDR1 is SGHTA and CDR2 FQGNSA. This CDR3 is built from 13 residues. TCRdb independently ran MiXCR on the reads; one entry per CDR3 protein. The sample has some 350,000 distinct CDR3 sequences; 15% to 20% are singletons. The chain has TRBV7-2 and TRBJ1-5, with D unclear. The TCR originated in a human donor in good health (CMV status not recorded). Some clones in this sample may be carry-over from other donors' samples. The sequenced sample was PBMCs. The CDR3 region is CASSLVKNQPQHF. For the CDR3, the DNA is TGTGCCAGCAGCTTAGTAAAAAATCAGCCCCAGCATTTT.